This TCR beta chain was profiled in a study of Graves' ophthalmopathy and Graves' hyperthyroidism. Newly diagnosed, the hyperthyroidism patients had under 2 months' duration and were aged 18 to 65. Points on this clonotype: Its specificity is unknown.

Findings and caveats of the study: The model achieved under 71% sensitivity and 72% to 85% specificity for ophthalmopathy progression.

As the template, RNA transcripts were used to amplify TCR beta CDR3 regions. Second-round multiplex PCR came after a first-round RT-PCR that employed HTBI primers. TCRdb itself ran the multiplex PCR reads through MiXCR, one entry per CDR3 protein. The data show 500,000 to 600,000 distinct CDR3 sequences, less than 40% seen once. The CDR3 runs to 17 residues. After removal of 5 bases from V and 0 bases from J, the junction contained 3 bases not matched to a gene. CDR1 ENHRY and CDR2 SYGVKD come from the germline V gene. The clonotype was recovered from an adult man with Graves' hyperthyroidism. This chain links TRBV10-3 with TRBJ2-6, with TRBD1 identical over 11 bases. The sample consisted of peripheral blood or thyroid tissue (not recorded which). The CDR3 DNA follows: TGTGCCATCAGTTTGGGACAGGGGGGCTCTGGGGCCAACGTCCTGACTTTC. This sequence encodes CAISLGQGGSGANVLTF.